These 27 T cell receptor beta chains were all obtained from the same sample, sequenced in a study of CD8 T cells in ankylosing spondylitis. Study results and limitations: Characteristic of ankylosing spondylitis blood, it appeared, was a TCR beta motif comprising several highly homologous variants.

These TCRs are of unknown antigen specificity. TCRdb re-called the 5' RACE reads with MiXCR, one entry per CDR3 protein. The data hold about 340,000 distinct CDR3 sequences, with approximately 8% observed a single time. What was sequenced was blood, either unsorted or a sorted T cell fraction (not recorded which). The receptor source for this set is a male donor with ankylosing spondylitis.

This chain joins TRBV5-1 and TRBJ2-5, with D unclear. The CDR3 covers 16 residues. V shed 0 bases and J shed 1 base, with 13 bases lying between them. The germline V gene encodes CDR1 SGHRS and CDR2 YFSETQ. CDR3 region: CASSLGVSKSQETQYF. DNA of the CDR3: TGCGCCAGCAGCTTGGGGGTGTCGAAATCCCAAGAGACCCAGTACTTC.

The rearrangement links TRBV3-1 to TRBJ2-6; D is unclear. Germline V gene sequence: CDR1 LGHDT, CDR2 YNNKEL (reference sequence). Trimming took off 3 bases at V and 2 bases at J, with 5 bases between the two ends. The CDR3 consists of 14 residues. CDR3 protein: CASSHLAGANVLTF. CDR3 DNA: TGTGCCAGCAGCCACTTAGCTGGGGCCAACGTCCTGACTTTC.

This clonotype was counted many times. The rearrangement uses TRBV12-3 or TRBV12-4 and TRBJ2-7; 11 bases agree with TRBD2. This CDR3 comprises 16 residues. V was clipped by 4 bases and J by 4 bases; unmatched bases: 9. Here the CDR3 DNA reads TGTGCCAGCAGTTCAAACCGACTAGCGGGGAAATACGAGCAGTACTTC. Its translation: CASSSNRLAGKYEQYF.

The gene calls are TRBV7-9 and TRBJ2-7; no definite D call. The CDR3 length is 13 residues. V shed 1 base and J shed 3 bases, with 7 bases lying between them. Per the germline V gene, CDR1 is SEHNR and CDR2 is FQNEAQ (reference sequence). The CDR3 nucleotides read TGTGCCAGCAGCTTAGAACAGAACTACGAGCAGTACTTC. Translation: CASSLEQNYEQYF.

This clonotype was seen a handful of times. The chain couples TRBV5-1 to TRBJ1-6, with 7 bases matching TRBD1. The CDR3 spans 17 residues. Germline lookup yields CDR1 SGHRS and CDR2 YFSETQ. Trimming at V came to 4 bases and at J to 13 bases, leaving 20 bases not matched to a gene. CDR3 sequence: CASSRSGTDNADGPLHF. CDR3 nucleotides: TGCGCCAGCAGCAGATCCGGGACAGACAACGCCGACGGGCCCCTCCACTTT.

The rearrangement links TRBV12-3 or TRBV12-4 to TRBJ2-1; D might be TRBD2 (6 bases). The CDR3 has 15 amino acids. V was trimmed by 3 bases and J by 6 bases, leaving 15 bases between them. CDR3: CASSFPRVGGNEQFF. DNA of the CDR3: TGTGCCAGCAGTTTCCCGAGGGTCGGGGGCAATGAGCAGTTCTTC.

The J gene is TRBJ2-7, the V gene TRBV3-1; TRBD1 might be the D (5 bases). This CDR3 spans 14 amino acids. Germline V lookup: CDR1 LGHDT, CDR2 YNNKEL (reference sequence). Trimming shortened V by 3 bases and J by 6 bases, and 15 bases separated the two germline ends. The CDR3 spells CASSQAGSTSEQYF. As DNA, the CDR3 is TGTGCCAGCAGCCAGGCAGGGTCCACCTCCGAGCAGTACTTC.

This clonotype was observed many times. In DNA form, the CDR3 reads TGTGCCAGCAGCCGGACTAGTTACAATGAGCAGTTCTTC. Protein product: CASSRTSYNEQFF. The rearrangement joins TRBV14 to TRBJ2-1; 7 bases line up with TRBD2. The CDR3 extends over 13 amino acids. Unmatched junction bases numbered 1, after V lost 4 bases and J lost 4 bases. Germline V lookup: CDR1 SGHDN, CDR2 FVKESK.

The CDR3 coding sequence is TGTGCCAGCAGCTCCGTCGTTTCACTTAATGAAAAACTGTTTTTT. Its protein is CASSSVVSLNEKLFF. The V call is TRBV7-2, the J call TRBJ1-4; unclear D gene. CDR1 and CDR2 (germline): SGHTA, FQGNSA. The CDR3 sequence is 15 residues long. Trimming shortened V by 4 bases and J by 4 bases, and 13 bases separated the two germline ends.

The chain recombines TRBV15 with TRBJ1-5, with 7 bases identical to TRBD1. Trimming took 1 base from V and 4 from J; bases not matched to a gene: 4. Germline CDR1 LNHNV, CDR2 YYDKDF (reference sequence). The CDR3 loop spans 15 amino acids. The CDR3 DNA sequence: TGTGCCACCAGCAGAGTGACAGGGCTAAATCAGCCCCAGCATTTT. Translating it yields CATSRVTGLNQPQHF.

The chain links TRBV6-4 to TRBJ2-3; 11 positions match TRBD2. Germline CDR1 MRHNA, CDR2 SNTAGT. V shed 6 bases, J shed 1 base, and the junction held 6 bases outside the gene matches. The CDR3 totals 16 residues. The CDR3 sequence: CASSETSGKGTDTQYF. The CDR3 DNA is TGTGCCAGCAGCGAGACTAGCGGGAAAGGCACAGATACGCAGTATTTT.

The V gene is TRBV6-5, the J gene TRBJ2-2; D is undetermined. The CDR3 covers 17 residues. Germline-derived CDR1 and CDR2 are MNHEY and SVGAGI. V lost 5 bases, J lost 0 bases, and 16 bases lay in between. The chain's CDR3 is CASSHRLSRANTGELFF. CDR3 nucleotide sequence: TGTGCCAGCAGTCACCGGCTTAGCAGAGCGAACACCGGGGAGCTGTTTTTT.

J is TRBJ2-7 and V is TRBV28; D assignment may be TRBD1 or TRBD2 (5 bases each). Germline CDR1 is MDHEN and CDR2 is SYDVKM. With 9 bases removed from V and 1 base from J, the gap between germline ends came to 40 bases. CDR3 size: 22 residues. The CDR3 DNA sequence: TGTGCCAGTTCCCCGACCAGGTCGGGACGAAGGTTACAAGGCGATAGTTCCTACGAGCAGTACTTC. Amino acids: CASSPTRSGRRLQGDSSYEQYF.

The chain is built from TRBV7-9 and TRBJ2-1, with D perhaps matching TRBD1 (6 bases). In germline, CDR1 is SEHNR, CDR2 FQNEAQ (reference sequence). The CDR3 sequence is 15 residues long. With 4 bases removed from V and 9 bases from J, the gap between germline ends came to 19 bases. CDR3 sequence: CASSSPREQGTEQFF. The CDR3 DNA sequence: TGTGCCAGCAGCTCGCCCCGGGAACAGGGTACTGAGCAGTTCTTC.

This clonotype was observed at least ten times. The chain combines TRBV11-1 with TRBJ2-5; TRBD1 or TRBD2 may be the D gene (5 bases each). V shed 2 bases and J shed 5 bases, with 27 bases lying between them. Germline CDR1 reads SGHAT; CDR2 reads FQDESV (reference sequence). This CDR3 has 19 amino acids. The CDR3 nucleotides read TGTGCCAGCAGCTTAAGGTGGAGGCCCGGTCCAGGGCTCTCGGAGACCCAGTACTTC. Its protein product is CASSLRWRPGPGLSETQYF.

This sequence joins TRBV30 and TRBJ1-2; 10 bases are a match to TRBD1. The V gene end was trimmed by 1 base and the J gene end by 4 bases; junction bases not matched to a gene: 6. The germline CDR1 and CDR2 sequences are GTSNPN and SVGIG (reference sequence). CDR3 size: 15 residues. The CDR3, as DNA: TGTGCCTGGAGTGGCGACAGGGGGCATGGCTATGGCTACACCTTC. Translation gives CAWSGDRGHGYGYTF.

The gene calls are TRBV15 and TRBJ2-5, with D perhaps given as TRBD1 or TRBD2 (6 bases each). The germline gives CDR1 LNHNV, CDR2 YYDKDF (reference sequence). CDR3 length equals 14 residues. Trimming stripped 4 bases from V and 5 bases from J, with 14 bases between. CDR3 in DNA: TGTGCCACCAGCACCGAGGGGGGACGGGAGACCCAGTACTTC. It specifies CATSTEGGRETQYF.

This chain links TRBV5-1 with TRBJ1-1; D gene unclear. CDR1 SGHRS and CDR2 YFSETQ come from the germline V gene. The CDR3 totals 14 residues. V lost 0 bases to trimming and J lost 3 bases, with 9 bases between them. The CDR3 DNA reads as TGCGCCAGCAGCTTGGTCTCCGAGGACACTGAAGCTTTCTTT. It encodes CASSLVSEDTEAFF.

This clonotype was observed many times. This chain links TRBV3-1 with TRBJ2-1, with 11 bases matching TRBD2. Germline V CDR1 and CDR2: LGHDT, YNNKEL (reference sequence). CDR3 length: 15 amino acids. Unmatched junction bases numbered 2, after V lost 2 bases and J lost 5 bases. In DNA, the CDR3 is TGTGCCAGCAGCCAACTACTAGCGGGAGACAATGAGCAGTTCTTC. Amino acids: CASSQLLAGDNEQFF.

The chain has TRBV14 and TRBJ2-1; 9 bases are a match to TRBD2. J gave up 7 bases and V 6 bases, and 7 bases lay outside the gene matches. In germline, CDR1 is SGHDN, CDR2 FVKESK. CDR3 size: 14 residues. The DNA for the CDR3 is TGTGCCAGCAGTAGCGGGAGAAGTCAGAATGAGCAGTTCTTC. Translated, it gives CASSSGRSQNEQFF.

The V and J genes are TRBV19 and TRBJ1-1, with 7 bases fitting TRBD1. This CDR3 has 15 residues. Per the germline V gene, CDR1 is LNHDA and CDR2 is SQIVND (reference sequence). V lost 1 base, J lost 1 base, and 3 bases stayed unmatched. The CDR3 DNA follows: TGTGCCAGTAGTATAGTTACAGGGGAGAACACTGAAGCTTTCTTT. Translated: CASSIVTGENTEAFF.

This clonotype was seen a few times. V is TRBV20-1 and J is TRBJ2-2; TRBD2 is a possible D gene (6 bases). Trimming left V 5 bases short and J 4 bases short, with 8 bases between. CDR3 length: 12 residues. CDR1 and CDR2 (germline): DFQATT, SNEGSKA (reference sequence). CDR3 region: CSARGGTGELFF. CDR3 DNA: TGCAGTGCTCGGGGAGGCACCGGGGAGCTGTTTTTT.

This clonotype was found a few times. The chain joins TRBV20-1 to TRBJ2-2; unclear D gene. Germline V gene sequence: CDR1 DFQATT, CDR2 SNEGSKA (reference sequence). This CDR3 region has 13 residues. V shed 1 base and J shed 4 bases, with 7 bases lying between them. As DNA, the CDR3 is TGCAGTGCTAGAGTACTAAGCACCGGGGAGCTGTTTTTT. It yields the protein CSARVLSTGELFF.

This clonotype appeared a few times. CDR3 sequence (DNA): TGCGCCAGCAAGGCACCGGCGGAGGAGACCCAGTACTTC. Translation: CASKAPAEETQYF. The chain is built from TRBV5-1 and TRBJ2-5; D not resolved. V lost 6 bases to trimming and J lost 5 bases, with 14 bases between them. CDR1 is SGHRS and CDR2 is YFSETQ in the germline V gene. This CDR3 is built from 13 residues.

This clonotype was counted ten times or more. The chain has TRBV6-5 and TRBJ1-1, with D uncertain. CDR3 length equals 13 residues. V shed 2 bases and J shed 4 bases, with 8 bases lying between them. Germline values: CDR1 MNHEY, CDR2 SVGAGI. The DNA of the CDR3 is TGTGCCAGCAGTTACAGTGGGTTCACTGAAGCTTTCTTT. It is translated as CASSYSGFTEAFF.

This chain links TRBV6-1 with TRBJ2-2, with 11 bases identical to TRBD2. Germline V gives CDR1 MNHNS, CDR2 SASEGT. The CDR3 loop spans 14 amino acids. Trimming took 5 bases from V and 6 from J; bases not matched to a gene: 2. The CDR3 reads CASSIAGGPGELFF. CDR3 DNA: TGTGCCAGCAGTATAGCGGGAGGGCCCGGGGAGCTGTTTTTT.

This clonotype was seen at least ten times. The CDR3, as DNA: TGCAGTGCTAGAGATCCTCGGGGGGGATCCCGAACCTACGAGCAGTACTTC. Translation: CSARDPRGGSRTYEQYF. The chain employs TRBV20-1 and TRBJ2-7, with 8 bases matching TRBD2. Germline CDR1 DFQATT, CDR2 SNEGSKA (reference sequence). V lost 0 bases, J lost 2 bases, and 12 bases stayed unmatched. This CDR3 is built from 17 residues.